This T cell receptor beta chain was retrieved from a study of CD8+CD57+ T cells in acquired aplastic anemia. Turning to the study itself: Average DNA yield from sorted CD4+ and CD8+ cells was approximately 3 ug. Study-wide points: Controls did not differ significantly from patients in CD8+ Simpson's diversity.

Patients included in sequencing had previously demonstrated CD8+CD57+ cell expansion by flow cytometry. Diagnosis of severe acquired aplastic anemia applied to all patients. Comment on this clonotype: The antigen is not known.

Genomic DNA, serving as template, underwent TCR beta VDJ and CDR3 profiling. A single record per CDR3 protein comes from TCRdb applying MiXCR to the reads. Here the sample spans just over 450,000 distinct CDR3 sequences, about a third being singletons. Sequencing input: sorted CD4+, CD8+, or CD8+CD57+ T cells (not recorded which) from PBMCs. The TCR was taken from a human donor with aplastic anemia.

The CDR3 region has the DNA TGCAGCGGACGGACAGGTTATGCGACTGAAGCTTTCTTT. Amino acids: CSGRTGYATEAFF. The chain uses TRBV29-1 and TRBJ1-1, with 7 bases aligning to TRBD1. Germline CDR1 and CDR2: SQVTM and ANQGSEA. This CDR3 is built from 13 residues. V shed 7 bases, J shed 5 bases, and the junction held 10 bases outside the gene matches. The full variable domain, in which reference TRBV29-1 and TRBJ1-1 provide the parts outside the CDR3, is SAVISQKPSRDICQRGTSLTIQCQVDSQVTMMFWYRQQPGQSLTLIATANQGSEATYESGFVIDKFPISRPNLTFSTLTVSNMSPEDSSIYLCSGRTGYATEAFFGQGTRLTVV.